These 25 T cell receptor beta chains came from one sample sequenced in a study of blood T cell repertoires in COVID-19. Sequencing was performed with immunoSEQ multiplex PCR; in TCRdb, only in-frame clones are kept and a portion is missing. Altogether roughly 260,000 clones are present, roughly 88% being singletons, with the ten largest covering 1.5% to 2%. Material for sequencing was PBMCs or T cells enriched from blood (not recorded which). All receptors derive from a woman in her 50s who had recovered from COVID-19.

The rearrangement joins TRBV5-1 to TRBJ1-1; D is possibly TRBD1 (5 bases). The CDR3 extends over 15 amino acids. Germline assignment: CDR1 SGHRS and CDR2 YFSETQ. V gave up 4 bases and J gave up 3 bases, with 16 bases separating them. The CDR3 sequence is CASSPVGQVYTEAFF. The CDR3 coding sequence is TGCGCCAGCAGCCCTGTGGGGCAGGTCTACACTGAAGCTTTCTTT.

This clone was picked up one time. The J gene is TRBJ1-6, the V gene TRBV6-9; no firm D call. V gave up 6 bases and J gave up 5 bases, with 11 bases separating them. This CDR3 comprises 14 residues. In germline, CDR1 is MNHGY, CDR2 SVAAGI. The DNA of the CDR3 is TGTGCCAGCAGGAGAAGCCCCCATAATTCACCCCTCCACTTT. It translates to CASRRSPHNSPLHF.

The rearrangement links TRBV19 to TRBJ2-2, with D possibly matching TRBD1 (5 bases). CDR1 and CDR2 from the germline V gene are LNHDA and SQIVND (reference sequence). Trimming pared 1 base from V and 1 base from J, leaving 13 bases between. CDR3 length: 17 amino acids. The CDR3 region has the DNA TGTGCCAGTAGTATAGTTGGTTCAGGGCTGAACACCGGGGAGCTGTTTTTT. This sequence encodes CASSIVGSGLNTGELFF.

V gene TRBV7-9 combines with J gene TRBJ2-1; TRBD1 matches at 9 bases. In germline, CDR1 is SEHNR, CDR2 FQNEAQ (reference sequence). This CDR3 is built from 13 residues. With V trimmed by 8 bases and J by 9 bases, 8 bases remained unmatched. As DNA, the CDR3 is TGTGCCAGCGGGGACAGGGTAGAAGGTGAGCAGTTCTTC. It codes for CASGDRVEGEQFF.

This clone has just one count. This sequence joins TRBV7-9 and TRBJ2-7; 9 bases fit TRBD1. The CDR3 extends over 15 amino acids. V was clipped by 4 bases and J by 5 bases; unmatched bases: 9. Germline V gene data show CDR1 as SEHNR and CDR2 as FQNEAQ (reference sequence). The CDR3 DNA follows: TGTGCCAGCAGCTCCTGGACAGGGGACAAGAACGAGCAGTACTTC. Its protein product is CASSSWTGDKNEQYF.

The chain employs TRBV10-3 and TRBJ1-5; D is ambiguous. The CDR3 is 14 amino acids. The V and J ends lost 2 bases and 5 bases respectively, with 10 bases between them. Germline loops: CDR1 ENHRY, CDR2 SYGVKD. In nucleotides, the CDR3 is TGTGCCATCAGTGAGGGTGGAGGGCATCAGCCCCAGCATTTT. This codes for CAISEGGGHQPQHF.

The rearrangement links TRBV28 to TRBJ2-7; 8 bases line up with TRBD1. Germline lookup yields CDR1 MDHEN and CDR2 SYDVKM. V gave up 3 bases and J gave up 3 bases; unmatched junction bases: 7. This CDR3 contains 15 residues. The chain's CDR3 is CASSLRTGHSYEQYF. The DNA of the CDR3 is TGTGCCAGCAGTTTGCGGACAGGGCATAGCTACGAGCAGTACTTC.

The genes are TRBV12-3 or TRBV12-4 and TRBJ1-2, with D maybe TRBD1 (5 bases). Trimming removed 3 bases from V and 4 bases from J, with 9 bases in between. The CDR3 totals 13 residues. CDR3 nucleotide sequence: TGTGCCAGCAGTTTGGTCGGGGGCTATGGCTACACCTTC. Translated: CASSLVGGYGYTF.

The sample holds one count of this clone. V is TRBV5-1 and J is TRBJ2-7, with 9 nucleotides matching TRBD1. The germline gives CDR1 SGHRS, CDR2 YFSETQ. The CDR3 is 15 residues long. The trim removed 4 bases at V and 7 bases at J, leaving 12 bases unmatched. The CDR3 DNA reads TGCGCCAGCAGCCCCGATCGGACAGGGGTAAGGGAGCAGTACTTC. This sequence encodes CASSPDRTGVREQYF.

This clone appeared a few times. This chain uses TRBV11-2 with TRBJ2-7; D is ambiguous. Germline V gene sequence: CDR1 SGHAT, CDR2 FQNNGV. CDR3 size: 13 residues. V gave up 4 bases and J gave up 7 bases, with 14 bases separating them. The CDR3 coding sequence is TGTGCCAGCAGCTCCAGGCAGGTGCGTGAGCAGTACTTC. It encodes CASSSRQVREQYF.

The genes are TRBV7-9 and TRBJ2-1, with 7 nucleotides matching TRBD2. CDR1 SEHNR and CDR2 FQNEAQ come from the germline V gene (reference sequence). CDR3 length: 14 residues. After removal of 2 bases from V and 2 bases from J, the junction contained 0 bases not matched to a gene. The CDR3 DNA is TGTGCCAGCAGCTTACGGGAGGCCTACAATGAGCAGTTCTTC. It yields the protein CASSLREAYNEQFF.

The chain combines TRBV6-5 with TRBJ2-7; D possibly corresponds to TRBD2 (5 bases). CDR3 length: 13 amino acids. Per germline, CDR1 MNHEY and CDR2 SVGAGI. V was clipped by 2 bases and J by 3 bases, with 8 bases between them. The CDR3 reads CASSYGRDYEQYF. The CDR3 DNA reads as TGTGCCAGCAGTTACGGACGGGACTACGAGCAGTACTTC.

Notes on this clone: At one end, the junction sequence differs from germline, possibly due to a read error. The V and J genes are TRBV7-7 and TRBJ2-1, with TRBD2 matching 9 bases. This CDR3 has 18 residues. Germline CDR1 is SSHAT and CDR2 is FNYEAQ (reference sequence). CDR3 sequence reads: CASSLEVFCLAGWYEQFF. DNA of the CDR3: TGTGCTAGCAGCTTAGAGGTGTTTTGCCTAGCGGGATGGTATGAGCAGTTCTTC.

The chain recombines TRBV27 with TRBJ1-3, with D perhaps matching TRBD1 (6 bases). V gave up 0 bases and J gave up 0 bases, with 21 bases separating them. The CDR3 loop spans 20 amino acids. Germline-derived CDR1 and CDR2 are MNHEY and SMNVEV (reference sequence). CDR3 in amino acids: CASSLSGAFLGAGSGNTIYF. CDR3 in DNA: TGTGCCAGCAGTTTATCGGGGGCTTTTCTAGGCGCCGGCTCTGGAAACACCATATATTTT.

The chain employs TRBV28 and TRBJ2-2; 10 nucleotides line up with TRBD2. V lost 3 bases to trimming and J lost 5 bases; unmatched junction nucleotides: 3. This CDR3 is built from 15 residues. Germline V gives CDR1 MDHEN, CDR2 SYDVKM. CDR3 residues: CASSFLLAGTGELFF. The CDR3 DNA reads TGTGCCAGCAGTTTTCTACTAGCGGGAACCGGGGAGCTGTTTTTT.

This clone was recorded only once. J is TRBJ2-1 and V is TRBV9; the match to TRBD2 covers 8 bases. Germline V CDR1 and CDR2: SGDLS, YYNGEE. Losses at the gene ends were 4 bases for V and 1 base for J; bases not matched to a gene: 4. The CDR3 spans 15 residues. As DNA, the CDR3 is TGTGCCAGCAGCCTAAGCGGGGGATCCTACAATGAGCAGTTCTTC. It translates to CASSLSGGSYNEQFF.

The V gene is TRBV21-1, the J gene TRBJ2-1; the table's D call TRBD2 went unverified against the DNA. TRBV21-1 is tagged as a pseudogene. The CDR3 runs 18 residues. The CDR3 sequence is CASSKVPSGRADPNEQFF. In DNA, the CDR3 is TGTGCCAGCAGCAAAGTTCCTAGCGGGAGGGCCGATCCAAATGAGCAGTTCTTC.

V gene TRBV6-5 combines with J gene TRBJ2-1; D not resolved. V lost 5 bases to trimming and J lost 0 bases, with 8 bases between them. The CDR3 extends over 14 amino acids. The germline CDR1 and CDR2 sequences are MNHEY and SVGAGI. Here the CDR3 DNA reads TGTGCCAGCAGTCACGAGAGCTCCTACAATGAGCAGTTCTTC. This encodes CASSHESSYNEQFF.

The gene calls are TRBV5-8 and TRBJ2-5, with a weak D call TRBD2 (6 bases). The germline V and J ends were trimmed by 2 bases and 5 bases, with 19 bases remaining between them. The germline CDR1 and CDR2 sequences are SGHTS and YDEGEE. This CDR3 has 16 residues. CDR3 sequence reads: CASSFGGASGGETQYF. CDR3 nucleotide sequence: TGTGCCAGCAGCTTTGGCGGGGCCTCGGGCGGGGAGACCCAGTACTTC.

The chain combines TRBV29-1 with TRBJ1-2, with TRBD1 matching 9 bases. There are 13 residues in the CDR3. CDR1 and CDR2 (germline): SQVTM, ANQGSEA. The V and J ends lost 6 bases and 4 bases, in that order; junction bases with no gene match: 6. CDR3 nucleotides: TGCAGCGTGACAGACAGGGGGGGCTATGGCTACACCTTC. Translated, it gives CSVTDRGGYGYTF. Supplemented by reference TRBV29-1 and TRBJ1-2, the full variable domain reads SAVISQKPSRDICQRGTSLTIQCQVDSQVTMMFWYRQQPGQSLTLIATANQGSEATYESGFVIDKFPISRPNLTFSTLTVSNMSPEDSSIYLCSVTDRGGYGYTFGSGTRLTVV.

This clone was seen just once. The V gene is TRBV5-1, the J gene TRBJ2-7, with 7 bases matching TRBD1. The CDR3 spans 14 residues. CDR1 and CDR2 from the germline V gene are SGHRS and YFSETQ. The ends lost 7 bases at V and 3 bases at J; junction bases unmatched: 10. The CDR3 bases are TGCGCCAGCGGCCAAAGAGGGGGCGGCTACGAGCAGTACTTC. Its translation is CASGQRGGGYEQYF.

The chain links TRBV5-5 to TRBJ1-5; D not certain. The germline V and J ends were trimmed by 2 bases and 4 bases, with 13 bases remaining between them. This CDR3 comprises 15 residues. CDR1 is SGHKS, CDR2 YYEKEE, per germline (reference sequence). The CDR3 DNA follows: TGTGCCAGCAGCTTTGGTAACACCCTGAATCAGCCCCAGCATTTT. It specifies CASSFGNTLNQPQHF.

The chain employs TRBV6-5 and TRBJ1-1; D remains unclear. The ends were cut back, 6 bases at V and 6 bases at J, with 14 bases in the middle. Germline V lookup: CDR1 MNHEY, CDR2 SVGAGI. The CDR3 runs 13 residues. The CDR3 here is CASSHYIVPEAFF. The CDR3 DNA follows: TGTGCCAGCAGCCATTACATTGTACCTGAAGCTTTCTTT.

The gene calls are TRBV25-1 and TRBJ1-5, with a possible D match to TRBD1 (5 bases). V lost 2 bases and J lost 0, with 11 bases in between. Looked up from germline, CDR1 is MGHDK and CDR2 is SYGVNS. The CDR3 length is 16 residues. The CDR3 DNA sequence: TGTGCCAGCAGTGAAGGACACTCGATTAGCAATCAGCCCCAGCATTTT. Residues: CASSEGHSISNQPQHF.

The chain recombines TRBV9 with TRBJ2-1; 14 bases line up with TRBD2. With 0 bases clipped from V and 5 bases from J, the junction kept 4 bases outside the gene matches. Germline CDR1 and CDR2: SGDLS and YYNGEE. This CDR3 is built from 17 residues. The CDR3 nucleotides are TGTGCCAGCAGCGTAGATTTGGGACTAGCGGGAGACAATGAGCAGTTCTTC. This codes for CASSVDLGLAGDNEQFF.